This T cell receptor beta chain was identified in a study of blood T cell repertoires in COVID-19. Across the whole study: COVID-19 samples, acute and convalescent, were from the United States, Italy and Spain.

This clone was observed a handful of times. Germline loops: CDR1 SGHRS, CDR2 YFSETQ. V lost 4 bases and J 9 bases, leaving 20 bases between the germline ends. The CDR3 has 15 residues. In the study's own analysis: Reference gene primers were amplified, and this amplification served to estimate nucleated cell counts. Measured with immunoSEQ multiplex PCR; TCRdb has only the in-frame clones, and not every one. The V and J calls and clone size were taken over from that table, and D and trimming were inferred from the DNA. The sample holds 150,000 to 200,000 clones; 85% are singletons and the top ten take 0.8% to 1.2%.

This sequence joins TRBV5-1 and TRBJ2-1, with TRBD2 as a possible D gene (5 bases). This TCR was sampled from a man aged 35-49 years with acute or convalescent COVID-19. Sequenced input: peripheral blood. The CDR3 DNA reads as TGCGCCAGCAGCACGGCTAGCCTCGGAGGTTCTGAGCAGTTCTTC. Protein: CASSTASLGGSEQFF.